Each of the 19 T cell receptor beta chains below was sequenced from the same sample in a study of blood T cell repertoires in COVID-19. Only in-frame clones appear in the TCRdb table, and some are missing; sequencing was by immunoSEQ multiplex PCR. The repertoire consists of 200,000 to 300,000 clones, with 84% occurring once and the leading ten covering around 4%. Sample: peripheral blood. The source of these receptors is a man between 60 and 75 years old with acute or convalescent COVID-19.

The chain carries TRBV18 and TRBJ1-4; D is possibly TRBD1 (5 bases). V was cut by 0 bases and J by 8 bases, with 16 bases left in between. In germline, CDR1 is KGHSH, CDR2 LQKENI. This CDR3 has 16 amino acids. The CDR3 nucleotides read TGTGCCAGCTCACCACCCGGGGGGACCTTAATAGAAAAACTGTTTTTT. This encodes CASSPPGGTLIEKLFF.

A remark on this clone: The same CDR3 also results from other DNA sequences found in this sample. The chain recombines TRBV18 with TRBJ2-5; a weak D match, TRBD2 (7 bases). The CDR3 is 13 amino acids. Looked up from germline, CDR1 is KGHSH and CDR2 is LQKENI. V was cut by 3 bases and J by 5 bases, with 10 bases left in between. CDR3 nucleotide sequence: TGTGCCAGCTCACCGGGCGGGGGCGAGACCCAGTACTTC. Protein sequence: CASSPGGGETQYF.

This clone was counted a few times. This sequence joins TRBV5-1 and TRBJ2-2, with a weak D call TRBD1 (6 bases). From germline, CDR1 is SGHRS and CDR2 YFSETQ. This CDR3 region has 16 residues. The V end lost 1 base, the J end lost 2 bases, and 12 bases lay between the germline ends. CDR3 in amino acids: CASSLRGGPNTGELFF. The CDR3 DNA reads TGCGCCAGCAGCTTGAGAGGGGGACCCAACACCGGGGAGCTGTTTTTT.

V usage is TRBV18 and J usage is TRBJ2-7; D perhaps matches TRBD1 (6 bases). Germline V gene data show CDR1 as KGHSH and CDR2 as LQKENI. V lost 3 bases and J 3 bases, leaving 12 bases between the germline ends. The CDR3 covers 14 residues. CDR3 nucleotide sequence: TGTGCCAGCTCACCCCGGGACACCTACTACGAGCAGTACTTC. This translates into CASSPRDTYYEQYF.

The chain joins TRBV7-3 to TRBJ2-3; TRBD2 agrees at 8 bases. The V gene end was trimmed by 7 bases and the J gene end by 6 bases; junction bases not matched to a gene: 12. The germline V gene encodes CDR1 SGHTA and CDR2 FQGTGA. The CDR3 totals 15 residues. Here the CDR3 DNA reads TGTGCCAGCACCCCCGACGGGAGGGCCTGGGATACGCAGTATTTT. This encodes CASTPDGRAWDTQYF.

This clone came up a few times. This chain links TRBV6-5 with TRBJ1-2, with no clear D. Germline-derived CDR1 and CDR2 are MNHEY and SVGAGI. CDR3 size: 15 residues. Deletions cut 8 bases from V and 3 bases from J, with 19 bases between. CDR3 bases: TGTGCCAGCCACAGTGGGCCAGGCCGCTACTATGGCTACACCTTC. It specifies CASHSGPGRYYGYTF.

This clone was found a few times. The chain links TRBV28 to TRBJ2-2; possibly TRBD1 for D (5 bases). The V and J ends lost 2 bases and 6 bases respectively, with 16 bases between them. The CDR3 extends over 16 amino acids. CDR1 is MDHEN, CDR2 SYDVKM, per germline. CDR3 coding DNA: TGTGCCAGCAGTTTAACTTTCACAGGCTGGGCCGGGGAGCTGTTTTTT. Amino acid sequence: CASSLTFTGWAGELFF.

The chain couples TRBV6-4 to TRBJ2-2; 10 nucleotides align to TRBD2. From germline, CDR1 is MRHNA and CDR2 SNTAGT. This CDR3 has 15 residues. The trim removed 6 bases at V and 7 bases at J, leaving 8 bases unmatched. The CDR3 sequence: CASSSGGAGGGELFF. The DNA for the CDR3 is TGTGCCAGCAGCAGCGGGGGGGCCGGTGGCGGGGAGCTGTTTTTT.

This clone was seen once. The gene calls are TRBV13 and TRBJ2-7, with 10 bases fitting TRBD1. The CDR3 runs to 14 residues. Germline V gives CDR1 PRHDT, CDR2 FYEKMQ (reference sequence). Trimming cost V 5 bases and J 5 bases; bases outside gene matches: 6. CDR3 coding DNA: TGTGCCAGCAGCAAACCCGGGACAGGGGACGAGCAGTACTTC. Residues: CASSKPGTGDEQYF. The complete variable domain, with remaining parts taken from reference TRBV13 and TRBJ2-7, reads AAGVIQSPRHLIKEKRETATLKCYPIPRHDTVYWYQQGPGQDPQFLISFYEKMQSDKGSIPDRFSAQQFSDYHSELNMSSLELGDSALYFCASSKPGTGDEQYFGPGTRLTVT.

The chain recombines TRBV19 with TRBJ1-4; 7 nucleotides align to TRBD1. The ends lost 6 bases at V and 3 bases at J; junction bases unmatched: 4. Germline loops: CDR1 LNHDA, CDR2 SQIVND (reference sequence). This CDR3 has 14 residues. CDR3 amino acids: CASRNQGANEKLFF. CDR3 DNA: TGTGCCAGTAGGAATCAGGGGGCTAATGAAAAACTGTTTTTT.

The chain joins TRBV30 to TRBJ1-1, with TRBD1 matching over 7 bases. With 2 bases clipped from V and 4 bases from J, the junction kept 10 bases outside the gene matches. Germline assignment: CDR1 GTSNPN and CDR2 SVGIG (reference sequence). The CDR3 extends over 15 amino acids. CDR3 amino acids: CAWSRRGTYSTEAFF. In DNA, the CDR3 is TGTGCCTGGAGTCGCAGGGGGACTTATAGCACTGAAGCTTTCTTT.

V is TRBV5-8 and J is TRBJ1-5, with 11 bases fitting TRBD1. This CDR3 comprises 18 residues. CDR1 and CDR2 from the germline V gene are SGHTS and YDEGEE. V lost 3 bases and J lost 5; bases outside the gene matches: 13. In DNA form, the CDR3 reads TGTGCCAGCAGCTCTCCAGGCCCCCGGGACAGGGGGTATCAGCCCCAGCATTTT. As protein: CASSSPGPRDRGYQPQHF.

The V gene is TRBV5-6, the J gene TRBJ2-7; 9 bases are a match to TRBD2. From germline, CDR1 is SGHDT and CDR2 YYEEEE. This CDR3 has 14 residues. V trimming: 5 bases; J trimming: 1 base; junction bases outside the gene matches: 4. This CDR3 is CASSQRGASYEQYF. CDR3 nucleotide sequence: TGTGCCAGCAGTCAGCGGGGGGCGTCCTACGAGCAGTACTTC.

The V and J genes are TRBV10-3 and TRBJ2-7; 7 bases are shared with TRBD1. This CDR3 region has 18 residues. The V gene's germline CDR1 is ENHRY and CDR2 SYGVKD. V was clipped by 4 bases and J by 2 bases; unmatched bases: 17. The DNA of the CDR3 is TGTGCCATCAGTGGGGGGTACCGATCCGGGACAGATCCCTACGAGCAGTACTTC. It yields the protein CAISGGYRSGTDPYEQYF.

This chain joins TRBV11-3 and TRBJ1-6; D perhaps matches TRBD1 (6 bases). The CDR3 consists of 15 residues. CDR1 and CDR2 from the germline V gene are SGHNT and YENEEA. V lost 8 bases to trimming and J lost 6 bases, with 17 bases between them. For the CDR3, the DNA is TGTGCCAGCGTCATTCGGGGACACCCTAATTCACCCCTCCACTTT. It specifies CASVIRGHPNSPLHF.

This clone was observed once. This chain joins TRBV27 and TRBJ1-5, with a tentative D call TRBD1 (5 bases). This CDR3 region has 17 residues. The germline V gene has CDR1 MNHEY and CDR2 SMNVEV (reference sequence). Trimming shortened V by 8 bases and J by 2 bases, and 22 bases separated the two germline ends. CDR3 sequence: CASSPRTMVRGNQPQHF. The CDR3, as DNA: TGTGCCAGCTCCCCCCGGACAATGGTGAGAGGCAATCAGCCCCAGCATTTT.

CDR3 loop: CASSLGASALETQYF. CDR3 sequence (DNA): TGTGCCAGCAGCTTAGGGGCGTCCGCTCTAGAGACCCAGTACTTC. The chain combines TRBV7-6 with TRBJ2-5; no definite D call. The V end was cut by 1 base, the J end by 4 bases, with 13 bases between. CDR3 size: 15 residues. CDR1 and CDR2 (germline): SGHVS, FNYEAQ.

There are a few counts of this clone. The genes are TRBV12-3 or TRBV12-4 and TRBJ2-7; tentative D call: TRBD1 (6 bases). This CDR3 contains 13 residues. The germline V and J ends were trimmed by 2 bases and 2 bases, with 7 bases remaining between them. CDR3 loop: CASSLQGTYEQYF. The CDR3 DNA sequence: TGTGCCAGCAGTTTACAGGGGACCTACGAGCAGTACTTC.

The chain combines TRBV2 with TRBJ2-5; 10 bases match TRBD1. Per germline, CDR1 SNHLY and CDR2 FYNNEI. J lost 5 bases, V lost 4 bases, and 7 bases had no gene match. The CDR3 consists of 15 residues. The CDR3 coding sequence is TGTGCCAGCAGTGTTGGACAGGGGGGTGTTGAGACCCAGTACTTC. Translation: CASSVGQGGVETQYF. Full variable domain (rest looked up from reference TRBV2 and TRBJ2-5): EPEVTQTPSHQVTQMGQEVILRCVPISNHLYFYWYRQILGQKVEFLVSFYNNEISEKSEIFDDQFSVERPDGSNFTLKIRSTKLEDSAMYFCASSVGQGGVETQYFGPGTRLLVL.